Below, 10 T cell receptor beta chains from the same sample are listed, as sequenced in a study of graft-versus-host responses after intestinal transplantation. These receptors are not linked to any known antigen. Only in-frame clones appear in the TCRdb table, and some are missing; sequencing was by immunoSEQ multiplex PCR. The profile shows tens of thousands of clones, 80% to 95% of them singletons. The source material was unstimulated CD4+ T cells sorted from spleen or lymph node cells, sampled before intestinal transplant. The receptor set was obtained from a human donor who received an intestinal transplant.

The chain is built from TRBV9 and TRBJ2-1; 13 nucleotides agree with TRBD2. This CDR3 region has 16 residues. Germline assignment: CDR1 SGDLS and CDR2 YYNGEE. The J segment lost 4 bases and the V segment lost 3 bases, leaving 4 bases of the junction unmatched. The CDR3 nucleotides are TGTGCCAGCAGCGCAACTAGCGGGAGGGGGTACAATGAGCAGTTCTTC. It encodes CASSATSGRGYNEQFF.

This chain joins TRBV27 and TRBJ2-2; 12 bases align to TRBD1. The CDR3 runs 15 residues. The trim removed 2 bases at V and 8 bases at J, leaving 3 bases unmatched. Per the germline V gene, CDR1 is MNHEY and CDR2 is SMNVEV (reference sequence). CDR3 in DNA: TGTGCCAGCAGTTTACCGGGACAGGGGGCGGGGGAGCTGTTTTTT. This codes for CASSLPGQGAGELFF.

The genes are TRBV18 and TRBJ2-5, with 12 nucleotides matching TRBD2. The better agreement between TRBJ2-7 and the DNA end casts doubt on the J call. The CDR3 length is 18 residues. CDR1 and CDR2 from the germline V gene are KGHSH and LQKENI. CDR3 sequence: CASSPQAGLAGRAYEQYF. In DNA form, the CDR3 reads TGTGCCAGCTCACCACAGGCGGGACTAGCGGGTAGAGCCTACGAGCAGTACTTC.

The CDR3 sequence is CASSSDIFGETQYF. CDR3 nucleotide sequence: TGTGCCAGCAGCTCGGACATCTTCGGAGAGACCCAGTACTTC. This chain joins TRBV11-1 and TRBJ2-5; D may be TRBD1 (5 bases). CDR1 and CDR2 (germline): SGHAT, FQDESV (reference sequence). The CDR3 consists of 14 residues. Trimming shortened V by 4 bases and J by 4 bases, and 13 bases separated the two germline ends.

The rearrangement uses TRBV14 and TRBJ1-1; D unclear. The germline V gene has CDR1 SGHDN and CDR2 FVKESK. Between the trimmed V and J ends, which lost 2 bases and 2 bases, there was a span of 6 bases. The CDR3 is 13 residues long. For the CDR3, the DNA is TGTGCCAGCAGCCAAATTATAAACACTGAAGCTTTCTTT. It yields the protein CASSQIINTEAFF.

The rearrangement links TRBV5-6 to TRBJ1-1; possibly TRBD1 for D (5 bases). The CDR3 is 12 residues long. V lost 7 bases and J 7 bases, leaving 14 bases between the germline ends. The germline V gene has CDR1 SGHDT and CDR2 YYEEEE. The CDR3 nucleotides read TGTGCCAGCCGATTCCTAAGGGGTGAAGCTTTCTTT. Its translation is CASRFLRGEAFF.

J is TRBJ1-2 and V is TRBV18; no firm D call. Germline V CDR1 and CDR2: KGHSH, LQKENI. The CDR3 runs to 14 residues. The V and J ends lost 3 bases and 1 base respectively, with 9 bases between them. CDR3 DNA: TGTGCCAGCTCACCCACCCAGAATAACTATGGCTACACCTTC. This codes for CASSPTQNNYGYTF.

This chain connects TRBV7-8 to TRBJ2-5, with TRBD2 identical over 7 bases. CDR1 SGHVS and CDR2 FQNEAQ come from the germline V gene. The CDR3 has 16 amino acids. Germline trimming cut 2 bases from V and 2 bases from J; bases unmatched to any gene: 8. CDR3 bases: TGTGCCAGCAGCTTAACCCCCCGCGGGGGACAAGAGACCCAGTACTTC. Translating gives CASSLTPRGGQETQYF.

For this clone: At one end, the junction sequence differs from germline, possibly due to a read error. The gene calls are TRBV27 and TRBJ2-2; D possibly uses TRBD1 or TRBD2 (5 bases each). The CDR3 is 17 amino acids. CDR1 MNHEY and CDR2 SMNVEV come from the germline V gene (reference sequence). The DNA for the CDR3 is TGTGCCACCTTTACGATGGGGCATGGGCTTTTCCACCGGGGAGCTGTTTTT. Translating it yields CATFTMGHGLFHRGAVF.

Concerning this clone itself: Other DNA sequences in this sample translate to the same CDR3. CDR3 sequence reads: CASSLAENTEAFF. CDR3 bases: TGCGCCAGCAGCTTGGCAGAGAACACTGAAGCTTTCTTT. The J gene is TRBJ1-1, the V gene TRBV5-1; D call uncertain. V lost 0 bases and J 1 base, leaving 4 bases between the germline ends. CDR1 SGHRS and CDR2 YFSETQ come from the germline V gene. The CDR3 sequence is 13 residues long.